Listed here are 23 T cell receptor beta chains from one sample, sequenced in a study of relationships among human T cell subsets. Semiquantitative ARM-PCR amplified T cell receptor alpha and beta CDR3 regions from mRNA. Exponential amplification used communal superprimers after tagged nested gene-specific primers in ARM-PCR. TCRdb passed the multiplex PCR reads through MiXCR, listing each CDR3 protein once. This table holds about 9,000 distinct CDR3 sequences, approximately 50% found once. From the CD45RA-negative fraction, anti-CD45RO beads picked out CD45RA-RO+ memory T cells. Sequencing was done on a sample of memory T cells sorted from blood. These receptors came from a man aged 35 to 55 in good health.

The chain links TRBV10-3 to TRBJ2-3; 8 positions match TRBD2. Germline CDR1 reads ENHRY; CDR2 reads SYGVKD. The CDR3 length is 14 residues. The ends lost 8 bases at V and 6 bases at J; junction bases unmatched: 10. CDR3 sequence: CAIGYIAGRDTQYF. The CDR3 nucleotides read TGTGCCATCGGGTACATAGCGGGGCGGGATACGCAGTATTTT.

V usage is TRBV29-1 and J usage is TRBJ2-7, with D possibly matching TRBD1 (6 bases). From germline, CDR1 is SQVTM and CDR2 ANQGSEA. Trimming cost V 5 bases and J 6 bases, with 11 bases left between them. The CDR3 contains 11 residues. CDR3 DNA: TGCAGCGTTTACACAGGGCGCGAGCAGTACTTC. It translates to CSVYTGREQYF.

This clonotype occurred a few times. The chain joins TRBV2 to TRBJ2-3, with TRBD1 matching 8 bases. Germline trimming cut 5 bases from V and 5 bases from J; bases unmatched to any gene: 9. The V gene's germline CDR1 is SNHLY and CDR2 FYNNEI. The CDR3 contains 15 residues. CDR3 sequence: CASSTSGTGGDTQYF. CDR3 bases: TGTGCCAGCAGTACCTCCGGGACAGGAGGAGATACGCAGTATTTT.

This clonotype was seen only a few times. This chain connects TRBV4-1 to TRBJ2-5, with 10 bases aligning to TRBD1. Germline-derived CDR1 and CDR2 are MGHRA and YSYEKL. Trimming cost V 4 bases and J 6 bases; bases outside gene matches: 8. The CDR3 extends over 15 amino acids. This CDR3 reads CASSPQDRGQKTQYF. As DNA, the CDR3 is TGCGCCAGCAGCCCCCAAGACAGGGGGCAGAAGACCCAGTACTTC.

This chain uses TRBV21-1 with TRBJ2-7. TRBV21-1 is designated a pseudogene. The CDR3 is made up of 15 amino acids. This CDR3 reads CASSKGVGPPNEQYF. The CDR3 DNA reads as TGTGCCAGCAGCAAAGGTGTTGGGCCTCCTAACGAGCAGTACTTC.

The CDR3: CASSHPSTYEQYF. CDR3 in DNA: TGCGCCAGCAGCCACCCAAGTACCTACGAGCAGTACTTC. The chain combines TRBV4-1 with TRBJ2-7; D uncertain. Germline CDR1 MGHRA, CDR2 YSYEKL. CDR3 size: 13 residues. The germline V and J ends were trimmed by 3 bases and 2 bases, with 8 bases remaining between them.

This chain links TRBV7-8 with TRBJ2-7; perhaps D is TRBD1 or TRBD2 (5 bases each). The CDR3 spans 14 residues. Trimming shortened V by 5 bases and J by 2 bases, and 13 bases separated the two germline ends. CDR1 SGHVS and CDR2 FQNEAQ come from the germline V gene. The chain's CDR3 is CASSPGTVPYEQYF. DNA for the CDR3: TGTGCCAGCAGCCCCGGGACGGTGCCCTACGAGCAGTACTTC.

The chain combines TRBV12-3 or TRBV12-4 with TRBJ1-2; no definite D call. V lost 1 base and J 6 bases, leaving 9 bases between the germline ends. The CDR3 runs to 13 residues. CDR3 nucleotide sequence: TGTGCCAGCAGTTTAGACAGCGAGCATGGCTACACCTTC. Translating gives CASSLDSEHGYTF.

This clonotype was seen a handful of times. The chain couples TRBV6-6 to TRBJ2-3; D perhaps matches TRBD2 (6 bases). CDR3 length: 14 amino acids. The germline gives CDR1 MNHNY, CDR2 SVGAGI (reference sequence). Trimming shortened V by 5 bases and J by 3 bases, and 12 bases separated the two germline ends. CDR3 bases: TGTGCCAGCAGTCACGGGGACTGGACAGATACGCAGTATTTT. It codes for CASSHGDWTDTQYF.

This chain uses TRBV20-1 with TRBJ1-5; 8 nucleotides match TRBD1. V was pared by 6 bases and J by 4 bases, with 2 bases of the junction left unmatched. This CDR3 is built from 12 residues. Germline V gene sequence: CDR1 DFQATT, CDR2 SNEGSKA (reference sequence). DNA of the CDR3: TGCAGTGCCAGACAGGGGAATCAGCCCCAGCATTTT. Translation: CSARQGNQPQHF.

The V gene is TRBV18, the J gene TRBJ1-5, with D hard to call. Germline V gene data show CDR1 as KGHSH and CDR2 as LQKENI. The CDR3 runs to 15 residues. The V end lost 2 bases, the J end lost 2 bases, and 10 bases lay between the germline ends. The DNA for the CDR3 is TGTGCCAGCTCACCAGAGCGGGTCCGCAATCAGCCCCAGCATTTT. It encodes CASSPERVRNQPQHF.

Only a few counts were recorded for this clonotype. V gene TRBV12-3 or TRBV12-4 combines with J gene TRBJ2-3; possible D gene TRBD2, 5 bases. There are 13 residues in the CDR3. Trimming took off 7 bases at V and 11 bases at J, with 19 bases between the two ends. Here the CDR3 reads CASTTLRRRQQYF. The CDR3 coding sequence is TGTGCCAGCACAACCTTGAGGAGGAGGCAGCAGTATTTT.

This chain joins TRBV11-2 and TRBJ2-7; 8 nucleotides align to TRBD2. J lost 7 bases, V lost 1 base, and 9 bases had no gene match. The germline gives CDR1 SGHAT, CDR2 FQNNGV. The CDR3 contains 15 residues. The CDR3 loop reads CASSLVTSGPLEQYF. CDR3 sequence (DNA): TGTGCCAGCAGCTTAGTAACTAGCGGTCCTTTGGAGCAGTACTTC. Together with reference TRBV11-2 and TRBJ2-7, the CDR3 gives the full variable domain: EAGVAQSPRYKIIEKRQSVAFWCNPISGHATLYWYQQILGQGPKLLIQFQNNGVVDDSQLPKDRFSAERLKGVDSTLKIQPAKLEDSAVYLCASSLVTSGPLEQYFGPGTRLTVT.

The chain uses TRBV4-1 and TRBJ2-1, with a weak D call TRBD2 (7 bases). CDR3 length equals 15 residues. V lost 4 bases to trimming and J lost 2 bases, with 12 bases between them. Germline V gene sequence: CDR1 MGHRA, CDR2 YSYEKL. The CDR3 bases are TGCGCCAGCAGCCGGGGGGGGACAACCTACAATGAGCAGTTCTTC. It specifies CASSRGGTTYNEQFF.

This clonotype was counted between two and nine times. The V gene is TRBV4-1, the J gene TRBJ1-5; maybe TRBD1 (5 bases). This CDR3 is built from 17 residues. V lost 4 bases to trimming and J lost 1 base, with 17 bases between them. Germline V gene data show CDR1 as MGHRA and CDR2 as YSYEKL. CDR3 nucleotides: TGCGCCAGCAGCCCAAGGGGCCATTCCGGGAGCAATCAGCCCCAGCATTTT. Its protein product is CASSPRGHSGSNQPQHF.

This chain links TRBV19 with TRBJ2-7; D uncertain. The germline CDR1 and CDR2 sequences are LNHDA and SQIVND (reference sequence). V lost 6 bases and J 4 bases, leaving 13 bases between the germline ends. This CDR3 region has 13 residues. The CDR3 DNA reads as TGTGCCAGTAGCGATGGTTCCAGATACGAGCAGTACTTC. It codes for CASSDGSRYEQYF.

The chain couples TRBV14 to TRBJ2-6, with no clear D. The germline V gene has CDR1 SGHDN and CDR2 FVKESK. CDR3 length: 16 residues. The V end lost 1 base, the J end lost 0 bases, and 7 bases lay between the germline ends. In nucleotides, the CDR3 is TGTGCCAGCAGCCAAGCGGTTTTCTCTGGGGCCAACGTCCTGACTTTC. As protein: CASSQAVFSGANVLTF.

The chain recombines TRBV20-1 with TRBJ1-1; maybe TRBD1 (5 bases). CDR3 length equals 15 residues. V was cut by 0 bases and J by 1 base, with 12 bases left in between. Germline loops: CDR1 DFQATT, CDR2 SNEGSKA (reference sequence). The CDR3 region has the DNA TGCAGTGCTAGAGACCAGGGTGCCTCGAACACTGAAGCTTTCTTT. Protein: CSARDQGASNTEAFF.

The chain links TRBV20-1 to TRBJ1-6; D call uncertain. The CDR3 spans 12 residues. CDR1 is DFQATT and CDR2 is SNEGSKA in the germline V gene (reference sequence). The V and J ends lost 2 bases and 10 bases respectively, with 9 bases between them. The CDR3 reads CSARTPNSPLHF. CDR3 bases: TGCAGTGCTAGAACCCCCAACTCACCCCTCCACTTT.

In this sample, this clonotype turned up a few times. V usage is TRBV27 and J usage is TRBJ1-2, with D possibly being TRBD1 (5 bases). This CDR3 spans 11 amino acids. With 3 bases removed from V and 9 bases from J, the gap between germline ends came to 8 bases. Germline V CDR1 and CDR2: MNHEY, SMNVEV (reference sequence). For the CDR3, the DNA is TGTGCCAGCAGTTTTAAGGGGAGCTACACCTTC. It encodes CASSFKGSYTF.

This clonotype appeared a few times. The chain has TRBV12-3 or TRBV12-4 and TRBJ2-1; D might be TRBD1 or TRBD2, each matching 5 bases. Trimming removed 7 bases from V and 6 bases from J, with 13 bases in between. This CDR3 spans 13 amino acids. The CDR3 region is CASTAPRGNEQFF. CDR3 sequence (DNA): TGTGCCAGCACCGCGCCGAGGGGCAATGAGCAGTTCTTC.

The V and J genes are TRBV20-1 and TRBJ1-3; perhaps TRBD1 as D (5 bases). The CDR3 length is 12 residues. V lost 6 bases, J lost 4 bases, and 10 bases lay in between. Germline V gene sequence: CDR1 DFQATT, CDR2 SNEGSKA (reference sequence). CDR3 in amino acids: CSARDSGNTIYF. The CDR3 region has the DNA TGCAGTGCCCGAGACAGCGGAAACACCATATATTTT.

The chain joins TRBV27 to TRBJ2-7; the match to TRBD1 covers 7 bases. Trimming cost V 5 bases and J 1 base; bases outside gene matches: 5. Germline V gene lookup returns CDR1 MNHEY and CDR2 SMNVEV (reference sequence). This CDR3 has 14 amino acids. The CDR3 coding sequence is TGTGCCAGCAGTCTCCAGACAGGGTCCTACGAGCAGTACTTC. Its protein is CASSLQTGSYEQYF.